The 30 T cell receptor beta chains below all came from one sample that was sequenced in a study of technical replicates of blood from a handful of donors. Here immunoSEQ multiplex PCR was the method, and the copy in TCRdb shows in-frame clones only, minus some. The table lists about 67,000 clones, about 97% of them singletons. The sequencing input was T cells isolated from PBMCs. The receptors here all came from a human donor in good health.

The gene calls are TRBV29-1 and TRBJ2-2; possibly TRBD1 for D (6 bases). Germline lookup yields CDR1 SQVTM and CDR2 ANQGSEA. The CDR3 is 13 residues long. Trimming shortened V by 7 bases and J by 3 bases, and 12 bases separated the two germline ends. For the CDR3, the DNA is TGCAGCGCCCAGGGGTTACACACCGGGGAGCTGTTTTTT. Translating it yields CSAQGLHTGELFF.

V usage is TRBV28 and J usage is TRBJ2-5; no firm D call. The CDR3 length is 14 residues. Looked up from germline, CDR1 is MDHEN and CDR2 is SYDVKM. V gave up 5 bases and J gave up 3 bases, with 13 bases separating them. CDR3 nucleotides: TGTGCCAGCAGTATAGTAAGTGTGAAAGAGACCCAGTACTTC. Translation gives CASSIVSVKETQYF.

V and J are TRBV9 and TRBJ1-3; D not resolved. Germline V CDR1 and CDR2: SGDLS, YYNGEE. This CDR3 comprises 13 residues. Trimming stripped 2 bases from V and 0 bases from J, with 3 bases between. The CDR3 sequence: CASSVSSGNTIYF. CDR3 DNA sequence: TGTGCCAGCAGCGTGAGCTCTGGAAACACCATATATTTT. Drawing the rest from reference TRBV9 and TRBJ1-3, the complete variable domain is DSGVTQTPKHLITATGQRVTLRCSPRSGDLSVYWYQQSLDQGLQFLIQYYNGEERAKGNILERFSAQQFPDLHSELNLSSLELGDSALYFCASSVSSGNTIYFGEGSWLTVV.

V and J are TRBV5-1 and TRBJ2-3; no clear D gene. V dropped 3 bases and J dropped 3 bases, with 5 bases sitting between them. Germline V gene sequence: CDR1 SGHRS, CDR2 YFSETQ. The CDR3 length is 12 residues. The CDR3 DNA reads as TGCGCCAGCAGCTCAGGTACAGATACGCAGTATTTT. Amino acids: CASSSGTDTQYF. The full variable domain, rest sourced from reference TRBV5-1 and TRBJ2-3, is KAGVTQTPRYLIKTRGQQVTLSCSPISGHRSVSWYQQTPGQGLQFLFEYFSETQRNKGNFPGRFSGRQFSNSRSEMNVSTLELGDSALYLCASSSGTDTQYFGPGTRLTVL.

The chain combines TRBV2 with TRBJ2-1; TRBD2 matches 9 bases. Germline assignment: CDR1 SNHLY and CDR2 FYNNEI. V shed 8 bases and J 4 bases; nucleotides not matched to a gene: 12. The CDR3 consists of 16 residues. The CDR3 sequence is CASRYSGSPGYNEQFF. CDR3 coding DNA: TGTGCCAGCCGATATAGCGGGAGCCCTGGTTACAATGAGCAGTTCTTC.

This chain links TRBV19 with TRBJ2-7, with 9 positions matching TRBD1. With V trimmed by 3 bases and J by 2 bases, 2 bases remained unmatched. The germline V gene has CDR1 LNHDA and CDR2 SQIVND (reference sequence). The CDR3 has 14 residues. CDR3 coding DNA: TGTGCCAGTAGTATTGGGGACAGGGCCTACGAGCAGTACTTC. It is translated as CASSIGDRAYEQYF.

The rearrangement joins TRBV7-2 to TRBJ2-5; no firm D call. V was cut by 5 bases and J by 9 bases, with 13 bases left in between. Germline-derived CDR1 and CDR2 are SGHTA and FQGNSA. The CDR3 consists of 12 residues. The DNA of the CDR3 is TGTGCCAGCAGCCCCAGTTATAGCCCCCAGTACTTC. Encoded protein: CASSPSYSPQYF. The variable domain in full, with the rest retrieved from reference TRBV7-2 and TRBJ2-5, is GAGVSQSPSNKVTEKGKDVELRCDPISGHTALYWYRQSLGQGLEFLIYFQGNSAPDKSGLPSDRFSAERTGGSVSTLTIQRTQQEDSAVYLCASSPSYSPQYFGPGTRLLVL.

The rearrangement uses TRBV27 and TRBJ2-7; D is uncertain. In germline, CDR1 is MNHEY, CDR2 SMNVEV (reference sequence). V was shortened by 4 bases and J by 3 bases, with 7 bases between the two germline ends. This CDR3 has 12 residues. CDR3 residues: CASSSSLYEQYF. The CDR3 DNA reads as TGTGCCAGCAGTTCGAGTCTCTACGAGCAGTACTTC.

The chain has TRBV5-4 and TRBJ1-1; D is unresolved. Germline lookup yields CDR1 SGHNT and CDR2 YYREEE (reference sequence). There are 12 residues in the CDR3. Deletions cut 4 bases from V and 3 bases from J, with 7 bases between. Here the CDR3 reads CASSLLDTEAFF. Written as DNA, the CDR3 is TGTGCCAGCAGCCTTCTCGACACTGAAGCTTTCTTT. The complete variable domain, with remaining parts taken from reference TRBV5-4 and TRBJ1-1, reads ETGVTQSPTHLIKTRGQQVTLRCSSQSGHNTVSWYQQALGQGPQFIFQYYREEENGRGNFPPRFSGLQFPNYSSELNVNALELDDSALYLCASSLLDTEAFFGQGTRLTVV.

The chain has TRBV29-1 and TRBJ1-1; perhaps TRBD1 as D (5 bases). Germline CDR1 is SQVTM and CDR2 is ANQGSEA. V lost 2 bases and J 8 bases, leaving 21 bases between the germline ends. CDR3 length equals 15 residues. In DNA form, the CDR3 reads TGCAGCGTTGAATATTGGGGTCAGGGTTTACTCGAAGCTTTCTTT. It translates to CSVEYWGQGLLEAFF.

The CDR3 bases are TGTGCCTGGAGGGACCTTAGCGCCAACCCCTATGGCTACACCTTC. It codes for CAWRDLSANPYGYTF. This chain joins TRBV30 and TRBJ1-2; D ambiguous. With 3 bases removed from V and 4 bases from J, the gap between germline ends came to 18 bases. CDR3 length: 15 amino acids. Per the germline V gene, CDR1 is GTSNPN and CDR2 is SVGIG (reference sequence).

The CDR3 protein is CASSRTAVSYEQYF. The CDR3 nucleotides read TGTGCCAGCAGCAGGACAGCCGTCTCCTACGAGCAGTACTTC. The chain joins TRBV5-6 to TRBJ2-7; D possibly corresponds to TRBD1 (6 bases). Germline V lookup: CDR1 SGHDT, CDR2 YYEEEE. Trimming stripped 4 bases from V and 0 bases from J, with 11 bases between. The CDR3 has 14 residues.

The chain uses TRBV10-3 and TRBJ1-1; possibly TRBD1 for D (5 bases). V was pared by 11 bases and J by 2 bases, with 12 bases between. The germline V gene has CDR1 ENHRY and CDR2 SYGVKD. This CDR3 contains 12 residues. In DNA, the CDR3 is TGTGCCTCCGGGGGGGGAAACACTGAAGCTTTCTTT. It is translated as CASGGGNTEAFF.

The chain recombines TRBV27 with TRBJ2-7, with D possibly matching TRBD1 (6 bases). Trimming removed 2 bases from V and 5 bases from J, with 13 bases in between. This CDR3 is built from 14 residues. Per the germline V gene, CDR1 is MNHEY and CDR2 is SMNVEV (reference sequence). CDR3 DNA: TGTGCCAGCAGTTTAGTCAGGGGAATCCACGAGCAGTACTTC. Translating it yields CASSLVRGIHEQYF.

The chain is built from TRBV4-1 and TRBJ2-7; TRBD1 aligns across 10 bases. Losses at the gene ends were 4 bases for V and 5 bases for J; bases not matched to a gene: 11. The CDR3 is made up of 16 amino acids. CDR1 MGHRA and CDR2 YSYEKL come from the germline V gene. CDR3 amino acids: CASSPGQGVRVDEQYF. The CDR3 DNA reads TGCGCCAGCAGCCCAGGACAGGGGGTCAGGGTCGACGAGCAGTACTTC.

This chain uses TRBV4-1 with TRBJ1-2; TRBD1 matches 7 bases. Trimming took 1 base from V and 1 from J; bases not matched to a gene: 6. Per germline, CDR1 MGHRA and CDR2 YSYEKL. CDR3 length equals 16 residues. This CDR3 reads CASSQVQGDLNYGYTF. DNA for the CDR3: TGCGCCAGCAGCCAAGTCCAGGGGGATCTTAACTATGGCTACACCTTC.

The rearrangement joins TRBV7-3 to TRBJ2-5; 8 bases map to TRBD2. This CDR3 contains 14 residues. Germline trimming cut 4 bases from V and 5 bases from J; bases unmatched to any gene: 6. The germline gives CDR1 SGHTA, CDR2 FQGTGA. The CDR3 nucleotides are TGTGCCAGCAGCTACAGCGGGAGTAGGGAGACCCAGTACTTC. Encoded protein: CASSYSGSRETQYF.

The J gene is TRBJ2-7, the V gene TRBV10-2; 9 bases match TRBD1. From germline, CDR1 is WSHSY and CDR2 SAAADI. The CDR3 is 13 residues long. The J segment lost 6 bases and the V segment lost 3 bases, leaving 3 bases of the junction unmatched. CDR3 nucleotide sequence: TGCGCCAGCAGTGACAACAGGGGGCGCGAGCAGTACTTC. It specifies CASSDNRGREQYF.

The chain carries TRBV5-6 and TRBJ1-1; the D is unclear. The germline V and J ends were trimmed by 4 bases and 0 bases, with 13 bases remaining between them. The germline CDR1 and CDR2 sequences are SGHDT and YYEEEE. There are 15 residues in the CDR3. The CDR3 loop is CASSPLTLMNTEAFF. As DNA, the CDR3 is TGTGCCAGCAGCCCGTTGACACTTATGAACACTGAAGCTTTCTTT.

This clone was observed a handful of times. The rearrangement links TRBV19 to TRBJ1-1, with TRBD1 matching 8 bases. CDR3 length: 13 amino acids. V shed 7 bases and J 3 bases; nucleotides not matched to a gene: 4. From germline, CDR1 is LNHDA and CDR2 SQIVND (reference sequence). The CDR3 protein is CASNVQGDTEAFF. In DNA, the CDR3 is TGTGCCAGTAACGTACAGGGGGACACTGAAGCTTTCTTT.

The rearrangement joins TRBV27 to TRBJ2-7; tentative D call: TRBD1 (6 bases). The CDR3 contains 14 residues. V was clipped by 4 bases and J by 3 bases, with 13 bases between them. CDR1 is MNHEY and CDR2 is SMNVEV in the germline V gene (reference sequence). DNA of the CDR3: TGTGCCAGCAGTTCCGGGACAACGGGCTACGAGCAGTACTTC. Amino acid sequence: CASSSGTTGYEQYF.

V and J are TRBV7-3 and TRBJ2-2, with 12 bases fitting TRBD2. The CDR3 is 16 amino acids. J gave up 7 bases and V 1 base, and 4 bases lay outside the gene matches. From germline, CDR1 is SGHTA and CDR2 FQGTGA. CDR3 region: CASSLRTSGKSGELFF. CDR3 DNA: TGTGCCAGCAGCTTAAGGACTAGCGGGAAAAGCGGGGAGCTGTTTTTT.

This chain joins TRBV5-4 and TRBJ2-1; the D gene is possibly TRBD2 (7 bases). This CDR3 has 14 amino acids. From germline, CDR1 is SGHNT and CDR2 YYREEE (reference sequence). Trimming took 4 bases from V and 9 from J, leaving 17 bases between them. The CDR3 here is CASSRLGGHAEQFF. CDR3 DNA: TGTGCCAGCAGCCGATTGGGGGGGCATGCTGAGCAGTTCTTC.

As regards this clone: This sample also contains other DNA sequences that code for the same CDR3. V is TRBV27 and J is TRBJ2-7; D is perhaps TRBD2 (6 bases). Per germline, CDR1 MNHEY and CDR2 SMNVEV (reference sequence). This CDR3 region has 13 residues. V lost 3 bases and J lost 3, with 9 bases in between. The CDR3 bases are TGTGCCAGCAGTTTGGGGGGAGGCTACGAGCAGTACTTC. Its translation is CASSLGGGYEQYF.

The rearrangement links TRBV6-1 to TRBJ2-7, with D possibly being TRBD2 (6 bases). The germline V and J ends were trimmed by 4 bases and 3 bases, with 19 bases remaining between them. The CDR3 loop spans 16 amino acids. Germline V lookup: CDR1 MNHNS, CDR2 SASEGT. CDR3 in DNA: TGTGCCAGCAGTGTAGGACGGGAGCTCATCATCTACGAGCAGTACTTC. Its translation is CASSVGRELIIYEQYF.

This chain joins TRBV5-1 and TRBJ1-1, with TRBD1 as a possible D gene (6 bases). V was pared by 2 bases and J by 6 bases, with 8 bases between. The CDR3 runs to 12 residues. Germline V gene lookup returns CDR1 SGHRS and CDR2 YFSETQ. CDR3 in DNA: TGCGCCAGCAGCTTCAGGGGTCCTGAAGCTTTCTTT. This gives the protein CASSFRGPEAFF.

This chain uses TRBV27 with TRBJ1-2; no clear D. CDR3 length equals 14 residues. Germline V gives CDR1 MNHEY, CDR2 SMNVEV (reference sequence). V was shortened by 7 bases and J by 0 bases, with 12 bases between the two germline ends. CDR3 amino acids: CASTKLNANYGYTF. The CDR3 DNA sequence: TGTGCCAGCACAAAGCTGAACGCTAACTATGGCTACACCTTC.

J is TRBJ2-7 and V is TRBV6-5; TRBD2 matches at 7 bases. The CDR3 spans 16 residues. CDR1 is MNHEY, CDR2 SVGAGI, per germline. J lost 3 bases, V lost 1 base, and 9 bases had no gene match. The chain's CDR3 is CASSYYPGPGGYEQYF. The DNA of the CDR3 is TGTGCCAGCAGTTACTACCCGGGCCCGGGGGGCTACGAGCAGTACTTC.

V and J are TRBV5-5 and TRBJ2-3; 9 bases align to TRBD1. The CDR3 sequence is 15 residues long. V lost 5 bases and J lost 6; bases outside the gene matches: 10. Germline V gives CDR1 SGHKS, CDR2 YYEKEE (reference sequence). The CDR3 region is CASRPGQGFGDTQYF. The CDR3 bases are TGTGCCAGCAGACCGGGACAGGGCTTCGGGGATACGCAGTATTTT.

This sequence joins TRBV7-9 and TRBJ2-1; D ambiguous. V lost 5 bases and J lost 0, with 14 bases in between. Germline V gene data show CDR1 as SEHNR and CDR2 as FQNEAQ (reference sequence). The CDR3 spans 16 residues. The CDR3: CASSPLRYSSYNEQFF. The CDR3 DNA reads as TGTGCCAGCAGCCCGTTGCGTTATAGCTCCTACAATGAGCAGTTCTTC.